Included here is one TCR beta chain sequence, with context. Its target is not known. The record originates from a study of cytomegalovirus exposure and HLA in healthy donors. General observations from the study: Later analysis reportedly placed an Asian-associated ancestry cluster below the roughly 700-donor mean in N-insertions.

PCR employed 60 Vbeta and 13 Jbeta primers. Method: immunoSEQ multiplex PCR; TCRdb's copy keeps in-frame clones and lacks some. Among approximately 200,000 clones listed, about 83% were seen once. The germline V gene encodes CDR1 KGHSH and CDR2 LQKENI. This CDR3 is 16 amino acids long. V was shortened by 2 bases and J by 0 bases, with 14 bases between the two germline ends. The rearrangement links TRBV18 to TRBJ2-7; D might be TRBD1 (6 bases). The sequencing input was PBMCs. The source of this sequence is a girl between 10 and 17 years old in good health and CMV-seronegative. This CDR3 reads CASSPVAQGSSYEQYF. The CDR3 DNA sequence: TGTGCCAGCTCACCAGTAGCTCAGGGGAGCTCCTACGAGCAGTACTTC.